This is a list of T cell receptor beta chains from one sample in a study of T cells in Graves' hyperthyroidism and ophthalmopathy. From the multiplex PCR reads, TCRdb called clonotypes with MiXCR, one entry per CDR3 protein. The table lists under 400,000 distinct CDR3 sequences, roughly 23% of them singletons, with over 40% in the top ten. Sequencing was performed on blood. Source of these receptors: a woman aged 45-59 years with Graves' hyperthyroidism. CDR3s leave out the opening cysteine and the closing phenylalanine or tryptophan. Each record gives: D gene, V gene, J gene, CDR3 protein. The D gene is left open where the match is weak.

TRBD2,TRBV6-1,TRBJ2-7,ASSTTSGGPYEQY
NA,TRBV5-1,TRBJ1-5,ASSLSGISQPQH
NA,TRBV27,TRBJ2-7,ASSLSLGQTQY
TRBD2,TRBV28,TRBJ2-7,ASSAQTSGRAEQY
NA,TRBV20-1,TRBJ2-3,SADVVDSGTDTQY
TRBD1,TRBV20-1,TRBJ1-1,STRQGSLNTEAF
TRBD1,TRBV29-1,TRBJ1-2,SVRQGDYGYT
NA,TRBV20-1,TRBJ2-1,SAEGVSNEQF
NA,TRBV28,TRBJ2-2,ASSWTDNTGELF
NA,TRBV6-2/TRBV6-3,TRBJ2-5,ASGGTGREETQY
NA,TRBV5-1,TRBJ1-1,ASSFYPEGQRRMNTEAF
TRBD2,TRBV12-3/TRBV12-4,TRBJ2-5,ASRILAGETQY
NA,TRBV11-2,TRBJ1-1,ASSFGGFGTEAF
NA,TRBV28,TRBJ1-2,ASSYQGTRGGYT
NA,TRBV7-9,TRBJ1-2,ASSPGVGGAGDYGYT
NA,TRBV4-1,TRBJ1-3,ASSQEGLRIGNTIY
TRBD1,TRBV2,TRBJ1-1,ASSTPGQPNTEAF
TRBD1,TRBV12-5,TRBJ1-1,ASGLVLGTGRNTEAF
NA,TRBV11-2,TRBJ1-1,ASSLKRSTEAF
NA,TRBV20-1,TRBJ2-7,SARGGRISYEQY
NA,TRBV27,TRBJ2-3,ASSLRESTDTQY
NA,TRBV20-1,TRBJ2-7,SALSDTSYEQY
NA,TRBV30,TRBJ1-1,ATTGRGRETEAF
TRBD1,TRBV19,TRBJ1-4,AGSIEGFGQGNEKLF
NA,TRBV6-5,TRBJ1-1,ASSLDRLVTEAF
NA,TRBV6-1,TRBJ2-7,ASSEDLSNLYEQY
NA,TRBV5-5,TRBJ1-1,ASRRQTSNTEAF
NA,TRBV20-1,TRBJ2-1,SALILAKLNNEQF
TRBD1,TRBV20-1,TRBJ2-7,SAKQGLSYEQY
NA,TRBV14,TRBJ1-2,ASSQATVYYGYT
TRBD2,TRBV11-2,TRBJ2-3,ASSFSGSVTDTQY
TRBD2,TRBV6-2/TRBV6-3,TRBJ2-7,ASSTAGLAGAYEQY
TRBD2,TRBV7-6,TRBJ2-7,ASSPRLAGDNEQY
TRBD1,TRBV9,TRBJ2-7,ASSVEGQGVYEQY
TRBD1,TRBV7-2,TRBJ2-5,ASSAGTGAETQY
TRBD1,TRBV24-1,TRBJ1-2,ATSGATGVYGYT
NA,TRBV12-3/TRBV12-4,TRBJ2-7,ASSRMGEQY
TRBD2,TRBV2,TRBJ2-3,ASSRTSGAGTDTQY
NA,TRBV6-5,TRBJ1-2,ASSYSRNYGYT
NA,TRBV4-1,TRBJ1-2,ASSQPGVYGYT
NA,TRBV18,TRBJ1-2,ASSLPGSQREGYT
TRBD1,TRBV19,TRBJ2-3,ASSIGQGGADTQY
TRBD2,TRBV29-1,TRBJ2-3,SLTPGGSTDTQY
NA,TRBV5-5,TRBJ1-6,ASSLAYGADSPLH
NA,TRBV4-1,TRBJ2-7,ASSQGSGQLTYEQY
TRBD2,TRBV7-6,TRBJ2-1,ASSLERGAYNEQF
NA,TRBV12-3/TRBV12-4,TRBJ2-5,ASSFRGQLQETQY
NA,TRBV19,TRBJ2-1,ASSVASNEQF
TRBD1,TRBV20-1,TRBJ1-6,SARAGQYNSPLH